These 23 T cell receptor beta chains share one sample of origin, sequenced in a study of cytomegalovirus exposure and HLA in healthy donors. PCR involved 60 Vbeta and 13 Jbeta primers. Data came from immunoSEQ multiplex PCR; TCRdb stores just in-frame clones and leaves some out. The sample has hundreds of thousands of clones; almost 85% are singletons. The sequencing input was PBMCs. Every receptor here comes from a middle-aged woman in good health and CMV-seronegative.

The chain carries TRBV28 and TRBJ1-4; D possibly corresponds to TRBD1 (5 bases). Per germline, CDR1 MDHEN and CDR2 SYDVKM. CDR3 length: 15 residues. Trimming left V 5 bases short and J 0 bases short, with 10 bases between. The CDR3 here is CASSLPTATNEKLFF. CDR3 DNA: TGTGCCAGCAGTCTCCCGACAGCAACTAATGAAAAACTGTTTTTT.

CDR3 DNA sequence: TGCGCCAGCAGCCAAGATATAGCGGGGGCACTCCAAGAGACCCAGTACTTC. As protein: CASSQDIAGALQETQYF. This chain uses TRBV4-1 with TRBJ2-5; 9 bases line up with TRBD2. V was pared by 0 bases and J by 1 base, with 6 bases of the junction left unmatched. There are 17 residues in the CDR3. Germline V gives CDR1 MGHRA, CDR2 YSYEKL.

CDR3 sequence: CASKSRGTPLGGTEAFF. The CDR3 region has the DNA TGTGCCAGCAAATCGCGGGGCACGCCACTTGGTGGAACTGAAGCTTTCTTT. The chain joins TRBV7-9 to TRBJ1-1, with D perhaps matching TRBD1 (5 bases). V gave up 7 bases and J gave up 5 bases, with 26 bases separating them. Germline V lookup: CDR1 SEHNR, CDR2 FQNEAQ (reference sequence). This CDR3 has 17 amino acids.

The gene calls are TRBV2 and TRBJ1-6; D perhaps matches TRBD1 (5 bases). V lost 6 bases and J lost 9, with 15 bases in between. Germline V CDR1 and CDR2: SNHLY, FYNNEI. The CDR3 extends over 14 amino acids. In DNA, the CDR3 is TGTGCCAGCAGCCAAAACAGACAGCGTTCACCCCTCCACTTT. Translating gives CASSQNRQRSPLHF. The entire variable domain, with the rest obtained from reference TRBV2 and TRBJ1-6, is as follows: EPEVTQTPSHQVTQMGQEVILRCVPISNHLYFYWYRQILGQKVEFLVSFYNNEISEKSEIFDDQFSVERPDGSNFTLKIRSTKLEDSAMYFCASSQNRQRSPLHFGNGTRLTVT.

This chain connects TRBV2 to TRBJ1-1; 7 bases are a match to TRBD1. This CDR3 is built from 13 residues. Germline assignment: CDR1 SNHLY and CDR2 FYNNEI. J was trimmed by 10 bases and V by 0 bases; bases with no gene match: 5. The chain's CDR3 is CASSEASGGSAFF. The CDR3 region has the DNA TGTGCCAGCAGTGAAGCTTCAGGGGGGTCAGCTTTCTTT.

The J gene is TRBJ1-5, the V gene TRBV11-2; a weak D match, TRBD1 (6 bases). The CDR3 is 16 amino acids. Germline V gene data show CDR1 as SGHAT and CDR2 as FQNNGV. V lost 1 base to trimming and J lost 2 bases, with 12 bases between them. CDR3 nucleotide sequence: TGTGCCAGCAGCTTAGGTGTGGGGGCTGGCAATCAGCCCCAGCATTTT. As protein: CASSLGVGAGNQPQHF.

This clone was observed a single time. V is TRBV29-1 and J is TRBJ2-5; possible D gene TRBD1, 5 bases. The CDR3 runs to 11 residues. Trimming removed 7 bases from V and 3 bases from J, with 9 bases in between. Per germline, CDR1 SQVTM and CDR2 ANQGSEA. CDR3 protein: CSAVREETQYF. CDR3 coding DNA: TGCAGCGCCGTCAGGGAAGAGACCCAGTACTTC.

The chain joins TRBV25-1 to TRBJ2-5, with D tentatively TRBD1 (5 bases). This CDR3 has 13 residues. Germline V gene data show CDR1 as MGHDK and CDR2 as SYGVNS. The V end was cut by 7 bases, the J end by 0 bases, with 9 bases between. CDR3 protein: CASISQDQETQYF. The CDR3 nucleotides are TGTGCCAGCATCTCACAGGACCAAGAGACCCAGTACTTC. Drawing the rest from reference TRBV25-1 and TRBJ2-5, the complete variable domain is EADIYQTPRYLVIGTGKKITLECSQTMGHDKMYWYQQDPGMELHLIHYSYGVNSTEKGDLSSESTVSRIRTEHFPLTLESARPSHTSQYLCASISQDQETQYFGPGTRLLVL.

The chain is built from TRBV7-2 and TRBJ2-1, with a possible D match to TRBD1 (5 bases). The germline CDR1 and CDR2 sequences are SGHTA and FQGNSA. This CDR3 spans 13 amino acids. V lost 5 bases to trimming and J lost 5 bases, with 10 bases between them. This CDR3 reads CASSNGRDNEQFF. The CDR3 coding sequence is TGTGCCAGCAGCAATGGCAGGGACAATGAGCAGTTCTTC.

The V gene is TRBV7-3, the J gene TRBJ2-2; tentatively, D is TRBD1 (5 bases). The V gene lost 0 bases and the J gene lost 7 bases, with 12 bases spanning the gap. CDR1 and CDR2 (germline): SGHTA, FQGTGA. The CDR3 totals 15 residues. The CDR3 sequence is CASSLTGARGGELFF. The CDR3 DNA is TGTGCCAGCAGCTTAACTGGGGCCCGCGGCGGGGAGCTGTTTTTT.

The chain has TRBV19 and TRBJ2-5; the match to TRBD2 covers 11 bases. The germline V gene has CDR1 LNHDA and CDR2 SQIVND (reference sequence). The CDR3 has 16 residues. The V gene end was trimmed by 3 bases and the J gene end by 4 bases; junction bases not matched to a gene: 7. This CDR3 reads CASSIPSGGRLETQYF. The CDR3 coding sequence is TGTGCCAGTAGTATCCCTAGCGGGGGGCGCCTAGAGACCCAGTACTTC.

V gene TRBV15 combines with J gene TRBJ2-3; D is undetermined. Germline V gene data show CDR1 as LNHNV and CDR2 as YYDKDF (reference sequence). The CDR3 has 15 residues. V was shortened by 0 bases and J by 4 bases, with 11 bases between the two germline ends. The CDR3 DNA is TGTGCCACCAGCAGAGATCCCGGCCGGGCAGATACGCAGTATTTT. Translation gives CATSRDPGRADTQYF.

This rearrangement joins TRBV7-2 to TRBJ1-2; no definite D call. CDR1 SGHTA and CDR2 FQGNSA come from the germline V gene. The CDR3 runs 13 residues. Trimming shortened V by 0 bases and J by 3 bases, and 5 bases separated the two germline ends. CDR3 loop: CASSLAGDYGYTF. CDR3 bases: TGTGCCAGCAGCTTAGCCGGGGACTATGGCTACACCTTC. Supplemented by reference TRBV7-2 and TRBJ1-2, the full variable domain reads GAGVSQSPSNKVTEKGKDVELRCDPISGHTALYWYRQSLGQGLEFLIYFQGNSAPDKSGLPSDRFSAERTGGSVSTLTIQRTQQEDSAVYLCASSLAGDYGYTFGSGTRLTVV.

This rearrangement joins TRBV5-6 to TRBJ1-6, with 7 bases that match TRBD1. This CDR3 comprises 16 residues. V lost 4 bases and J lost 10; bases outside the gene matches: 14. The germline CDR1 and CDR2 sequences are SGHDT and YYEEEE. This CDR3 is CASSLSRRGSRSPLHF. CDR3 nucleotides: TGTGCCAGCAGCCTAAGCCGCAGGGGGTCCCGCTCACCCCTCCACTTT.

The chain carries TRBV19 and TRBJ2-3, with a tentative D call TRBD2 (7 bases). V lost 5 bases to trimming and J lost 5 bases, with 17 bases between them. The CDR3 totals 15 residues. Germline values: CDR1 LNHDA, CDR2 SQIVND (reference sequence). Here the CDR3 DNA reads TGTGCCAGTAGTGCCTATGGGGGGGGCATAGATACGCAGTATTTT. This codes for CASSAYGGGIDTQYF.

CDR3 nucleotide sequence: TGTGCCTTACTCGCGGGAGATACGCAGTATTTT. It codes for CALLAGDTQYF. V is TRBV10-3 and J is TRBJ2-3; tentative D call: TRBD2 (5 bases). This CDR3 comprises 11 residues. V shed 11 bases and J shed 5 bases, with 11 bases lying between them. CDR1 and CDR2 (germline): ENHRY, SYGVKD.

Turning to this clone: The identical CDR3 is also encoded by other nucleotide sequences in the sample. This chain joins TRBV7-9 and TRBJ1-1; D gene unclear. V gave up 1 base and J gave up 6 bases, with 9 bases separating them. Germline V gene lookup returns CDR1 SEHNR and CDR2 FQNEAQ (reference sequence). This CDR3 comprises 13 residues. CDR3 loop: CASSLGSGPEAFF. CDR3 coding DNA: TGTGCCAGCAGCTTAGGTTCTGGGCCTGAAGCTTTCTTT.

This sequence joins TRBV30 and TRBJ2-7; the D gene is possibly TRBD1 (5 bases). Germline CDR1 and CDR2: GTSNPN and SVGIG (reference sequence). The CDR3 length is 14 residues. V was pared by 0 bases and J by 3 bases, with 12 bases between. Here the CDR3 reads CAWSVGQGHYEQYF. Here the CDR3 DNA reads TGTGCCTGGAGTGTAGGGCAGGGCCACTACGAGCAGTACTTC.

V usage is TRBV2 and J usage is TRBJ1-2; D is undetermined. Between the trimmed V and J ends, which lost 7 bases and 9 bases, there was a span of 9 bases. The germline gives CDR1 SNHLY, CDR2 FYNNEI. This CDR3 has 10 residues. CDR3 region: CASNAGSYTF. The CDR3 bases are TGTGCCAGCAACGCAGGAAGCTACACCTTC.

This chain links TRBV11-1 with TRBJ2-2; tentatively, D is TRBD1 (6 bases). The CDR3 runs to 16 residues. V gave up 1 base and J gave up 5 bases, with 14 bases separating them. CDR1 SGHAT and CDR2 FQDESV come from the germline V gene (reference sequence). In nucleotides, the CDR3 is TGTGCCAGCAGCTTAGTGGGCAGGGGCGGTACCGGGGAGCTGTTTTTT. Translating gives CASSLVGRGGTGELFF.

V and J are TRBV5-6 and TRBJ1-2; D ambiguous. V lost 0 bases to trimming and J lost 4 bases, with 7 bases between them. CDR1 and CDR2 (germline): SGHDT, YYEEEE. The CDR3 is made up of 13 amino acids. CDR3: CASSLGGGYGYTF. The CDR3 region has the DNA TGTGCCAGCAGCTTGGGGGGAGGCTATGGCTACACCTTC.

Only one count was recorded for this clone. The CDR3 reads CASSWTGSNQPQHF. CDR3 sequence (DNA): TGTGCCAGCAGTTGGACAGGGAGCAATCAGCCCCAGCATTTT. The chain employs TRBV25-1 and TRBJ1-5; 8 bases line up with TRBD1. This CDR3 has 14 amino acids. Germline CDR1 reads MGHDK; CDR2 reads SYGVNS. V lost 5 bases and J lost 1; bases outside the gene matches: 1.

The CDR3 loop is CASSLGGRANTGELFF. CDR3 sequence (DNA): TGTGCCAGCAGCTTAGGGGGCAGGGCGAACACCGGGGAGCTGTTTTTT. This rearrangement joins TRBV11-3 to TRBJ2-2; D possibly corresponds to TRBD1 (5 bases). Germline values: CDR1 SGHNT, CDR2 YENEEA. V lost 1 base and J 0 bases, leaving 9 bases between the germline ends. The CDR3 contains 16 residues.